The rows below give T cell receptor beta chains drawn from one sample of a study of cytomegalovirus exposure and HLA in healthy donors. TCRdb keeps only in-frame clones here, not all; method: immunoSEQ multiplex PCR. Of fewer than 130,000 clones in the sample, 70% to 85% were seen once. Sequenced sample: PBMCs. The receptors were sampled from a woman aged 40 to 49 in good health and CMV-seronegative. The CDR3 runs from the conserved cysteine through the conserved F or W. The order of the fields is J gene, clone size, V gene, D gene, CDR3 protein, CDR3 DNA. D genes are given only for firm matches. Clone size is given for some rows only: seen once, a few or many times, or a class if the clone is expanded.

j_gene: TRBJ2-7
abundance: NA
v_gene: TRBV18
d_gene: TRBD2
CDR3aa: CASSPTTGAAGGYYEQYF
CDR3nt: TGTGCCAGCTCGCCTACCACAGGAGCTGCGGGAGGATACTACGAGCAGTACTTC

j_gene: TRBJ2-1
abundance: NA
v_gene: TRBV5-1
d_gene: NA
CDR3aa: CASSPSNEQFF
CDR3nt: TGCGCCAGCAGCCCCAGCAATGAGCAGTTCTTC

j_gene: TRBJ2-7
abundance: once
v_gene: TRBV5-1
d_gene: TRBD2
CDR3aa: CASSSELAGVSEQYF
CDR3nt: TGCGCCAGCAGCTCAGAGCTAGCGGGAGTAAGCGAGCAGTACTTC

j_gene: TRBJ2-7
abundance: NA
v_gene: TRBV15
d_gene: TRBD2
CDR3aa: CATSLAGASYEQYF
CDR3nt: TGTGCCACCTCCCTAGCGGGAGCGTCCTACGAGCAGTACTTC

j_gene: TRBJ2-2
abundance: NA
v_gene: TRBV6-5
d_gene: NA
CDR3aa: CASRQQGRNTGELFF
CDR3nt: TGTGCCAGCAGGCAACAGGGAAGGAACACCGGGGAGCTGTTTTTT

j_gene: TRBJ2-3
abundance: NA
v_gene: TRBV4-3
d_gene: TRBD2
CDR3aa: CASSQEPGLVPLTDTQYF
CDR3nt: TGCGCCAGCAGCCAAGAACCGGGACTAGTTCCCCTCACAGATACGCAGTATTTT

j_gene: TRBJ2-2
abundance: NA
v_gene: TRBV5-4
d_gene: NA
CDR3aa: CASSLVQGGGGELFF
CDR3nt: TGTGCCAGCAGCTTGGTACAGGGCGGGGGCGGGGAGCTGTTTTTT

j_gene: TRBJ2-7
abundance: NA
v_gene: TRBV7-6
d_gene: NA
CDR3aa: CASSSTPGRGYEQYF
CDR3nt: TGTGCCAGCAGCTCGACCCCCGGCAGGGGCTACGAGCAGTACTTC

j_gene: TRBJ2-7
abundance: NA
v_gene: TRBV11-2
d_gene: NA
CDR3aa: CASSLDRGYEQYF
CDR3nt: TGTGCCAGCAGCTTAGACAGGGGATACGAGCAGTACTTC

j_gene: TRBJ2-7
abundance: NA
v_gene: TRBV5-6
d_gene: TRBD1
CDR3aa: CASSSGQAWVAEQYF
CDR3nt: TGTGCCAGCAGCTCGGGACAGGCGTGGGTGGCCGAGCAGTACTTC

j_gene: TRBJ1-4
abundance: once
v_gene: TRBV7-9
d_gene: TRBD1
CDR3aa: CASTPGQGSGSNEKLFF
CDR3nt: TGTGCCAGCACCCCGGGACAGGGAAGTGGGAGTAATGAAAAACTGTTTTTT

j_gene: TRBJ1-6
abundance: NA
v_gene: TRBV5-1
d_gene: NA
CDR3aa: CASSTRTEGSPLHF
CDR3nt: TGCGCCAGCAGCACCCGGACAGAGGGTTCACCCCTCCACTTT

j_gene: TRBJ2-5
abundance: NA
v_gene: TRBV21-1
d_gene: NA
CDR3aa: CASSKGLRPLQETQYF
CDR3nt: TGTGCCAGCAGCAAGGGGCTGCGCCCGCTCCAAGAGACCCAGTACTTC

j_gene: TRBJ2-7
abundance: NA
v_gene: TRBV5-1
d_gene: TRBD2
CDR3aa: CASTFGGAGAYEQYF
CDR3nt: TGCGCCAGCACCTTCGGCGGAGCGGGGGCCTACGAGCAGTACTTC

j_gene: TRBJ1-5
abundance: NA
v_gene: TRBV30
d_gene: NA
CDR3aa: CAWGAQDHQPQHF
CDR3nt: TGTGCCTGGGGCGCACAGGATCATCAGCCCCAGCATTTT

j_gene: TRBJ2-7
abundance: NA
v_gene: TRBV11-2
d_gene: TRBD1
CDR3aa: CASSMDRDYEQYF
CDR3nt: TGTGCCAGCAGCATGGACAGGGACTACGAGCAGTACTTC

j_gene: TRBJ1-1
abundance: NA
v_gene: TRBV27
d_gene: NA
CDR3aa: CASSLQAGGGEAFF
CDR3nt: TGTGCCAGCAGTTTACAGGCGGGGGGCGGTGAAGCTTTCTTT

j_gene: TRBJ2-5
abundance: NA
v_gene: TRBV19
d_gene: NA
CDR3aa: CASSIGLQETQYF
CDR3nt: TGTGCCAGTAGTATAGGTCTCCAAGAGACCCAGTACTTC

j_gene: TRBJ1-2
abundance: once
v_gene: TRBV28
d_gene: TRBD1
CDR3aa: CASSRDSNYGYTF
CDR3nt: TGTGCCAGCAGTAGGGACAGCAACTATGGCTACACCTTC

j_gene: TRBJ2-2
abundance: NA
v_gene: TRBV11-2
d_gene: NA
CDR3aa: CASSFLGRDTGELFF
CDR3nt: TGTGCCAGCAGCTTCCTGGGCAGGGACACCGGGGAGCTGTTTTTT

j_gene: TRBJ2-1
abundance: NA
v_gene: TRBV7-7
d_gene: TRBD1
CDR3aa: CASSIRDRKAEQFF
CDR3nt: TGTGCCAGCAGCATAAGGGACAGGAAGGCTGAGCAGTTCTTC

j_gene: TRBJ1-1
abundance: NA
v_gene: TRBV28
d_gene: NA
CDR3aa: CASFRRLNTEAFF
CDR3nt: TGTGCCAGCTTCAGGAGGCTGAACACTGAAGCTTTCTTT

j_gene: TRBJ2-1
abundance: NA
v_gene: TRBV4-1
d_gene: TRBD1
CDR3aa: CASSQEAGQGTEQFF
CDR3nt: TGCGCCAGCAGCCAAGAGGCGGGACAGGGGACTGAGCAGTTCTTC

j_gene: TRBJ2-2
abundance: NA
v_gene: TRBV5-5
d_gene: TRBD2
CDR3aa: CASSPVAGAGTGELFF
CDR3nt: TGTGCCAGCAGCCCCGTCGCGGGAGCGGGCACCGGGGAGCTGTTTTTT

j_gene: TRBJ2-7
abundance: NA
v_gene: TRBV28
d_gene: NA
CDR3aa: CAAARWAGPNEQYF
CDR3nt: TGTGCGGCGGCGCGGTGGGCGGGACCTAACGAGCAGTACTTC

j_gene: TRBJ2-3
abundance: NA
v_gene: TRBV10-1
d_gene: TRBD2
CDR3aa: CASSSGRFSDTQYF
CDR3nt: TGCGCCAGCTCTAGCGGGAGATTCTCAGATACGCAGTATTTT

j_gene: TRBJ2-7
abundance: NA
v_gene: TRBV28
d_gene: NA
CDR3aa: CAKQGPRVFPYEQYF
CDR3nt: TGTGCCAAACAGGGTCCCAGGGTTTTCCCCTACGAGCAGTACTTC

j_gene: TRBJ2-3
abundance: NA
v_gene: TRBV7-6
d_gene: NA
CDR3aa: CASSLMAQGSTDTQYF
CDR3nt: TGTGCCAGCAGCTTAATGGCACAGGGAAGCACAGATACGCAGTATTTT

j_gene: TRBJ2-5
abundance: NA
v_gene: TRBV5-6
d_gene: TRBD1
CDR3aa: CASSLGTGVETQYF
CDR3nt: TGTGCCAGCAGCTTAGGGACAGGGGTAGAGACCCAGTACTTC

j_gene: TRBJ1-1
abundance: NA
v_gene: TRBV19
d_gene: NA
CDR3aa: CASTADIAEEAFF
CDR3nt: TGTGCCAGTACGGCGGACATCGCGGAAGAAGCTTTCTTT

j_gene: TRBJ2-1
abundance: few
v_gene: TRBV7-2
d_gene: NA
CDR3aa: CASSFSGETNEQFF
CDR3nt: TGTGCCAGCAGCTTTTCGGGAGAAACCAATGAGCAGTTCTTC

j_gene: TRBJ1-2
abundance: NA
v_gene: TRBV7-2
d_gene: TRBD1
CDR3aa: CASSPPTGVNYGYTF
CDR3nt: TGTGCCAGCAGCCCACCGACAGGGGTTAACTATGGCTACACCTTC

j_gene: TRBJ2-2
abundance: NA
v_gene: TRBV7-2
d_gene: TRBD2
CDR3aa: CASRDSGGTGELFF
CDR3nt: TGTGCCAGCAGGGATAGCGGGGGAACCGGGGAGCTGTTTTTT

j_gene: TRBJ1-2
abundance: once
v_gene: TRBV28
d_gene: NA
CDR3aa: CASSLAGLYGYTF
CDR3nt: TGTGCCAGCAGTTTAGCGGGGCTCTATGGCTACACCTTC

j_gene: TRBJ2-2
abundance: NA
v_gene: TRBV4-3
d_gene: TRBD2
CDR3aa: CASSRGLAENTGELFF
CDR3nt: TGCGCCAGCAGCCGAGGACTAGCGGAAAACACCGGGGAGCTGTTTTTT

j_gene: TRBJ1-4
abundance: NA
v_gene: TRBV7-2
d_gene: NA
CDR3aa: CASSFAGRGEKLFF
CDR3nt: TGTGCCAGCAGCTTTGCCGGGAGGGGGGAAAAACTGTTTTTT

j_gene: TRBJ1-2
abundance: NA
v_gene: TRBV5-1
d_gene: NA
CDR3aa: CASSLAGSPLTF
CDR3nt: TGCGCCAGCAGCTTGGCAGGGTCCCCTCTGACCTTC

j_gene: TRBJ1-1
abundance: NA
v_gene: TRBV30
d_gene: NA
CDR3aa: CALTPGDTEAFF
CDR3nt: TGTGCCTTAACACCCGGAGACACTGAAGCTTTCTTT

j_gene: TRBJ2-1
abundance: NA
v_gene: TRBV30
d_gene: NA
CDR3aa: CAWSVRQGLYNEQFF
CDR3nt: TGTGCCTGGAGTGTACGGCAGGGGTTATACAATGAGCAGTTCTTC

j_gene: TRBJ2-5
abundance: NA
v_gene: TRBV4-3
d_gene: TRBD1
CDR3aa: CASSRETGGGETQYF
CDR3nt: TGCGCCAGCAGCCGAGAAACAGGGGGCGGTGAGACCCAGTACTTC

j_gene: TRBJ2-1
abundance: NA
v_gene: TRBV5-1
d_gene: TRBD1
CDR3aa: CASSFGQGNNEQFF
CDR3nt: TGCGCCAGCAGCTTCGGACAGGGGAACAATGAACAGTTCTTC

j_gene: TRBJ2-7
abundance: NA
v_gene: TRBV4-2
d_gene: NA
CDR3aa: CASSQDRSTIYEQYF
CDR3nt: TGTGCCAGCAGCCAAGATAGGAGCACCATCTACGAGCAGTACTTC

j_gene: TRBJ2-7
abundance: NA
v_gene: TRBV30
d_gene: NA
CDR3aa: CAWSVGVSEQYF
CDR3nt: TGTGCCTGGAGTGTAGGGGTATCTGAGCAGTACTTC

j_gene: TRBJ2-1
abundance: NA
v_gene: TRBV30
d_gene: TRBD1
CDR3aa: CAWSGTGEANEQFF
CDR3nt: TGTGCCTGGAGTGGGACAGGGGAAGCGAATGAGCAGTTCTTC

j_gene: TRBJ1-2
abundance: NA
v_gene: TRBV20-1
d_gene: NA
CDR3aa: CSASTGHGYTF
CDR3nt: TGCAGTGCTAGCACAGGTCATGGCTACACCTTC

j_gene: TRBJ2-1
abundance: NA
v_gene: TRBV30
d_gene: NA
CDR3aa: CAWTRGVMDEQFF
CDR3nt: TGTGCCTGGACTCGCGGGGTCATGGATGAGCAGTTCTTC

j_gene: TRBJ1-3
abundance: NA
v_gene: TRBV10-3
d_gene: NA
CDR3aa: CAISADRISGNTIYF
CDR3nt: TGTGCCATCAGTGCCGACAGGATATCTGGAAACACCATATATTTT

j_gene: TRBJ1-1
abundance: NA
v_gene: TRBV7-2
d_gene: TRBD1
CDR3aa: CASSLNRGNTEAFF
CDR3nt: TGTGCCAGCAGCTTAAACAGGGGGAACACTGAAGCTTTCTTT

j_gene: TRBJ2-1
abundance: NA
v_gene: TRBV9
d_gene: TRBD2
CDR3aa: CASSVDQAGGSEQFF
CDR3nt: TGTGCCAGCAGCGTAGACCAGGCGGGGGGCTCCGAGCAGTTCTTC

j_gene: TRBJ1-3
abundance: NA
v_gene: TRBV7-9
d_gene: NA
CDR3aa: CASTTATAGNTIYF
CDR3nt: TGTGCCAGCACCACGGCGACAGCTGGAAACACCATATATTTT

j_gene: TRBJ2-2
abundance: few
v_gene: TRBV5-4
d_gene: NA
CDR3aa: CASTSGNTGELFF
CDR3nt: TGTGCCAGCACCTCCGGGAACACCGGGGAGCTGTTTTTT

j_gene: TRBJ2-3
abundance: few
v_gene: TRBV7-9
d_gene: TRBD2
CDR3aa: CASSLDSGKDTQYF
CDR3nt: TGTGCCAGCAGCTTAGATAGCGGGAAAGATACGCAGTATTTT

j_gene: TRBJ2-6
abundance: once
v_gene: TRBV2
d_gene: TRBD1
CDR3aa: CASSAQGARGANVLTF
CDR3nt: TGTGCCAGCAGTGCACAGGGGGCGAGGGGGGCCAACGTCCTGACTTTC